This is a list of T cell receptor beta chains from one sample in a study of sequential checkpoint blockade in melanoma. This table comes from immunoSEQ multiplex PCR, and its TCRdb copy is limited to in-frame clones, with some not included. The sample includes about 10,000 clones, more than 70% of them seen just once. The material was CD8+ T cells sorted from blood (inferred from file names), obtained from a patient given nivolumab and ipilimumab in sequence. Source of these receptors: a human donor with melanoma. Each CDR3 is given with its conserved first and last residue. Each record gives: J gene, V gene, D gene, clone size, CDR3 protein, CDR3 DNA. A D gene is named only where the DNA matches it firmly. For some rows the clone size is stated as once, few or many, or as a class when expanded; others skip it.

J: TRBJ2-7
V: TRBV19
D: TRBD1
size: .
CDR3: CASSATGNEQYF
DNA: TGTGCCAGTAGTGCGACAGGGAACGAGCAGTACTTC

J: TRBJ1-2
V: TRBV4-1
D: TRBD1
size: once
CDR3: CASSQVTPQGVYGYTF
DNA: TGCGCCAGCAGCCAAGTTACTCCACAGGGGGTCTATGGCTACACCTTC

J: TRBJ1-4
V: TRBV6-1
D: .
size: .
CDR3: CASSEDITNEKLFF
DNA: TGTGCCAGCAGTGAAGACATAACTAATGAAAAACTGTTTTTT

J: TRBJ1-2
V: TRBV7-9
D: TRBD1
size: .
CDR3: CASSLGGTDPRRYTF
DNA: TGTGCCAGCAGCTTAGGGGGGACAGACCCTAGACGCTACACCTTC

J: TRBJ2-1
V: TRBV5-6
D: .
size: once
CDR3: CASSLGRNNEQFF
DNA: TGTGCCAGCAGCTTGGGGAGAAACAATGAGCAGTTCTTC

J: TRBJ2-1
V: TRBV9
D: .
size: .
CDR3: CASSSPTMSYNEQFF
DNA: TGTGCCAGCTCCAGCCCGACTATGTCCTACAATGAGCAGTTCTTC

J: TRBJ2-5
V: TRBV9
D: .
size: .
CDR3: CASSGRDSGETQYF
DNA: TGTGCCAGCAGCGGCCGGGACTCTGGAGAGACCCAGTACTTC

J: TRBJ1-2
V: TRBV27
D: .
size: .
CDR3: CASSSYGQNYGYTF
DNA: TGTGCCAGCAGTTCCTATGGACAAAACTATGGCTACACCTTC

J: TRBJ1-1
V: TRBV29-1
D: .
size: .
CDR3: CSVDEGVGTEAFF
DNA: TGCAGCGTTGATGAAGGGGTCGGAACTGAAGCTTTCTTT

J: TRBJ2-6
V: TRBV2
D: TRBD1
size: once
CDR3: CASSGGRDRGPYSSGANVLTF
DNA: TGTGCCAGCAGTGGGGGCCGGGACAGGGGCCCTTATAGCTCTGGGGCCAACGTCCTGACTTTC

J: TRBJ2-5
V: TRBV4-3
D: TRBD2
size: .
CDR3: CASSQGLAGGETQYF
DNA: TGCGCCAGCAGCCAAGGACTAGCGGGAGGAGAGACCCAGTACTTC

J: TRBJ1-1
V: TRBV7-9
D: .
size: few
CDR3: CASSTRDALNTEAFF
DNA: TGTGCCAGCAGCACGCGGGACGCCCTGAACACTGAAGCTTTCTTT

J: TRBJ2-1
V: TRBV27
D: .
size: once
CDR3: CASSLSRRNEQFF
DNA: TGTGCCAGCAGTTTATCGCGTAGAAACGAGCAGTTCTTC

J: TRBJ1-5
V: TRBV30
D: .
size: .
CDR3: CAWSVFGNQPQHF
DNA: TGTGCCTGGAGTGTCTTTGGCAATCAGCCCCAGCATTTT

J: TRBJ2-2
V: TRBV27
D: .
size: .
CDR3: CASSPTGYTGELFF
DNA: TGTGCCAGCAGTCCGACAGGATACACCGGGGAGCTGTTTTTT

J: TRBJ2-1
V: TRBV9
D: .
size: .
CDR3: CASSPSRYNEQFF
DNA: TGTGCCAGCAGCCCCTCTCGGTACAATGAGCAGTTCTTC

J: TRBJ2-1
V: TRBV14
D: .
size: few
CDR3: CASSQVSSREFF
DNA: TGTGCCAGCAGCCAAGTTAGCTCTCGGGAGTTCTTC

J: TRBJ2-2
V: TRBV5-1
D: TRBD1
size: .
CDR3: CASSLRQGFSPGELFF
DNA: TGCGCCAGCAGCTTAAGACAGGGATTCAGCCCCGGGGAGCTGTTTTTT

J: TRBJ2-7
V: TRBV11-2
D: TRBD2
size: .
CDR3: CASSLERTSGSGYEQYF
DNA: TGTGCCAGCAGCTTAGAAAGGACTAGCGGGAGCGGGTACGAGCAGTACTTC

J: TRBJ2-3
V: TRBV7-8
D: TRBD2
size: .
CDR3: CASSLLPVAGVDTQYF
DNA: TGTGCCAGCAGCTTACTCCCGGTAGCGGGAGTAGATACGCAGTATTTT

J: TRBJ2-5
V: TRBV27
D: .
size: few
CDR3: CASSFAGMGETQYF
DNA: TGTGCCAGCAGTTTCGCAGGGATGGGAGAGACCCAGTACTTC

J: TRBJ2-7
V: TRBV11-3
D: .
size: few
CDR3: CASSLLPGAYEQYF
DNA: TGTGCCAGCAGCTTATTACCAGGGGCCTACGAGCAGTACTTC

J: TRBJ2-1
V: TRBV29-1
D: .
size: .
CDR3: CSVGTANEQFF
DNA: TGCAGCGTTGGGACTGCGAATGAGCAGTTCTTC

J: TRBJ2-5
V: TRBV27
D: .
size: .
CDR3: CASSSSTGYETQYF
DNA: TGTGCCAGCAGTTCCTCAACAGGATACGAGACCCAGTACTTC

J: TRBJ2-3
V: TRBV11-3
D: TRBD2
size: .
CDR3: CASSSRERSTDTQYF
DNA: TGTGCCAGCAGCTCGCGGGAGCGGAGCACAGATACGCAGTATTTT

J: TRBJ1-5
V: TRBV27
D: .
size: .
CDR3: CASSIAGPQPQHF
DNA: TGTGCCAGCAGTATTGCAGGGCCTCAGCCCCAGCATTTT

J: TRBJ1-1
V: TRBV27
D: TRBD1
size: .
CDR3: CASSSGTGLDTEAFF
DNA: TGTGCCAGCAGTTCCGGGACAGGGTTAGACACTGAAGCTTTCTTT

J: TRBJ2-7
V: TRBV4-3
D: .
size: few
CDR3: CASSQDRWTSTYEQYF
DNA: TGCGCCAGCAGCCAAGATAGGTGGACATCAACCTACGAGCAGTACTTC

J: TRBJ1-4
V: TRBV2
D: TRBD1
size: once
CDR3: CASRTGGPNEKLFF
DNA: TGTGCCAGCAGGACAGGGGGCCCTAATGAAAAACTGTTTTTT

J: TRBJ2-7
V: TRBV7-9
D: .
size: .
CDR3: CASSPFTGYEQYF
DNA: TGTGCCAGCAGCCCATTTACGGGCTACGAGCAGTACTTC

J: TRBJ1-4
V: TRBV13
D: TRBD1
size: .
CDR3: CASSLARAGKGANEKLFF
DNA: TGTGCCAGCAGCTTAGCCCGTGCGGGGAAGGGGGCCAATGAAAAACTGTTTTTT

J: TRBJ2-7
V: TRBV7-9
D: .
size: large
CDR3: CASSFRDWGLYEQYF
DNA: TGTGCCAGCAGCTTCAGGGACTGGGGACTCTACGAGCAGTACTTC

J: TRBJ2-1
V: TRBV9
D: .
size: .
CDR3: CASSGQNEQFF
DNA: TGTGCCAGCAGCGGACAGAATGAGCAGTTCTTC

J: TRBJ2-7
V: TRBV5-6
D: .
size: .
CDR3: CASSLVNFYEQYF
DNA: TGTGCCAGCAGCTTGGTCAATTTCTACGAGCAGTACTTC

J: TRBJ1-2
V: TRBV5-4
D: .
size: .
CDR3: CASSLAVSDYGYTF
DNA: TGTGCCAGCAGCTTGGCCGTCAGCGACTATGGCTACACCTTC

J: TRBJ2-2
V: TRBV9
D: TRBD1
size: .
CDR3: CASSPGGQGATGELFF
DNA: TGTGCCAGCAGCCCCGGGGGACAGGGGGCCACCGGGGAGCTGTTTTTT

J: TRBJ1-5
V: TRBV19
D: .
size: .
CDR3: CASSAFESQPQHF
DNA: TGTGCCAGTAGTGCCTTTGAGTCCCAGCCCCAGCATTTT

J: TRBJ2-1
V: TRBV5-6
D: .
size: .
CDR3: CASSGGSDLAGEQFF
DNA: TGTGCCAGCAGCGGCGGTTCGGACCTGGCGGGTGAGCAGTTCTTC

J: TRBJ2-5
V: TRBV4-1
D: .
size: .
CDR3: CASSRLGVDQETQYF
DNA: TGCGCCAGCAGCCGATTAGGGGTGGACCAAGAGACCCAGTACTTC

J: TRBJ1-5
V: TRBV2
D: TRBD1
size: .
CDR3: CASRWDSSKDQPQHF
DNA: TGTGCCAGCAGGTGGGACAGTTCCAAGGATCAGCCCCAGCATTTT

J: TRBJ1-3
V: TRBV25-1
D: .
size: .
CDR3: CASSDPGFGNTIYF
DNA: TGTGCCAGCAGTGACCCAGGTTTCGGCAACACCATATATTTT

J: TRBJ2-2
V: TRBV27
D: TRBD2
size: .
CDR3: CASSLGTSGTGELFF
DNA: TGTGCCAGCAGTTTGGGGACTAGCGGCACCGGGGAGCTGTTTTTT

J: TRBJ2-7
V: TRBV5-1
D: .
size: .
CDR3: CASTWDKSYEQYF
DNA: TGCGCCAGCACCTGGGACAAATCCTACGAGCAGTACTTC

J: TRBJ2-3
V: TRBV14
D: TRBD2
size: few
CDR3: CASSQPVTSGTVDTQYF
DNA: TGTGCCAGCAGCCAGCCGGTTACTAGCGGGACAGTTGATACGCAGTATTTT

J: TRBJ1-5
V: TRBV4-2
D: TRBD1
size: .
CDR3: CASSQETGLGNQPQHF
DNA: TGTGCCAGCAGCCAAGAGACAGGGTTGGGCAATCAGCCCCAGCATTTT

J: TRBJ1-5
V: TRBV4-1
D: TRBD1
size: .
CDR3: CASGNTGADQPQHF
DNA: TGCGCCAGCGGTAACACAGGGGCCGATCAGCCCCAGCATTTT

J: TRBJ2-1
V: TRBV6-4
D: TRBD1
size: .
CDR3: CASSYRDRSRDEQFF
DNA: TGTGCCAGCAGTTACAGGGACAGGTCCAGGGATGAGCAGTTCTTC

J: TRBJ1-2
V: TRBV10-3
D: TRBD1
size: .
CDR3: CAISETGGGYTF
DNA: TGTGCCATCAGTGAGACAGGGGGTGGCTACACCTTC

J: TRBJ2-1
V: TRBV29-1
D: TRBD2
size: .
CDR3: CSVVAAGGAYNEQFF
DNA: TGCAGCGTTGTCGCAGCGGGAGGCGCCTACAATGAGCAGTTCTTC

J: TRBJ2-7
V: TRBV6-1
D: .
size: .
CDR3: CASSEWGGTSSYEQYF
DNA: TGTGCCAGCAGTGAATGGGGCGGGACGAGCTCCTACGAGCAGTACTTC

J: TRBJ1-1
V: TRBV7-8
D: TRBD1
size: .
CDR3: CASSLGIMGQGIEAFF
DNA: TGTGCCAGCAGCTTAGGTATTATGGGACAGGGAATTGAAGCTTTCTTT

J: TRBJ1-1
V: TRBV29-1
D: .
size: .
CDR3: CSVDGLGTEAFF
DNA: TGCAGCGTTGACGGACTCGGGACTGAAGCTTTCTTT

J: TRBJ2-7
V: TRBV27
D: .
size: .
CDR3: CASSFVVGSYEQYF
DNA: TGTGCCAGCAGTTTCGTGGTCGGCTCCTACGAGCAGTACTTC

J: TRBJ2-1
V: TRBV4-1
D: .
size: .
CDR3: CASSKGSRGDEQFF
DNA: TGCGCCAGCAGCAAAGGGTCCAGGGGAGATGAGCAGTTCTTC

J: TRBJ1-6
V: TRBV9
D: .
size: .
CDR3: CASSEYRVPNNSPLHF
DNA: TGTGCCAGCAGCGAATACAGGGTACCCAATAATTCACCCCTCCACTTT

J: TRBJ2-5
V: TRBV12-5
D: TRBD1
size: few
CDR3: CASGPPGTAQETQYF
DNA: TGTGCTAGTGGACCGCCCGGGACAGCACAAGAGACCCAGTACTTC

J: TRBJ2-7
V: TRBV2
D: .
size: .
CDR3: CASTLLVTYEQYF
DNA: TGTGCCAGCACCTTACTCGTGACTTACGAGCAGTACTTC

J: TRBJ2-1
V: TRBV6-1
D: TRBD2
size: .
CDR3: CASSENMRGGRVEQFF
DNA: TGTGCCAGCAGTGAAAATATGCGGGGGGGTAGGGTTGAGCAGTTCTTC